One sample yielded the 27 T cell receptor beta chains listed below, sequenced in a study of beta chain features in type 1 diabetes. The investigators reverse transcribed all of the isolated RNA, so they sequenced expressed TCRB transcripts. Here immunoSEQ multiplex PCR was the method, and the copy in TCRdb shows in-frame clones only, minus some. The table has under 550,000 clones, roughly 10% seen once. Input material: naive CD4+ T cells from blood. The source of these receptors is a woman between 18 and 29 years old in good health.

The CDR3 is CASRLGQVNEQFF. CDR3 DNA: TGCGCCAGCAGGTTAGGGCAGGTCAATGAGCAGTTCTTC. The chain couples TRBV23-1 to TRBJ2-1, with D hard to call. TRBV23-1 is annotated as an ORF whose role is uncertain. This CDR3 has 13 amino acids. V was cut by 6 bases and J by 6 bases, with 12 bases left in between.

The genes are TRBV27 and TRBJ2-2; weak D call: TRBD2 (6 bases). The CDR3 extends over 16 amino acids. Germline CDR1 MNHEY, CDR2 SMNVEV (reference sequence). V lost 3 bases and J lost 0, with 11 bases in between. CDR3 bases: TGTGCCAGCAGTTTCAAACTAGCATCGAACACCGGGGAGCTGTTTTTT. It specifies CASSFKLASNTGELFF.

This clone was seen a handful of times. This chain links TRBV12-5 with TRBJ2-3, with TRBD2 matching 7 bases. Germline V gene data show CDR1 as LGHNT and CDR2 as FRNRAP. This CDR3 comprises 17 residues. The V segment lost 5 bases and the J segment 4 bases; nucleotides outside the gene matches: 15. CDR3 coding DNA: TGTGCTAGTGGTATCGCGTCGGGGCGGGAGCGCTCAGATACGCAGTATTTT. Translating gives CASGIASGRERSDTQYF.

V usage is TRBV25-1 and J usage is TRBJ2-5; D is unresolved. CDR1 is MGHDK and CDR2 is SYGVNS in the germline V gene. The CDR3 contains 10 residues. V lost 10 bases to trimming and J lost 5 bases, with 8 bases between them. CDR3 coding DNA: TGTGCCACTAAGCTGGAGACCCAGTACTTC. This encodes CATKLETQYF. Combining the CDR3 with reference TRBV25-1 and TRBJ2-5 gives the whole variable domain EADIYQTPRYLVIGTGKKITLECSQTMGHDKMYWYQQDPGMELHLIHYSYGVNSTEKGDLSSESTVSRIRTEHFPLTLESARPSHTSQYLCATKLETQYFGPGTRLLVL.

The table lists this clone with many counts. The chain uses TRBV7-2 and TRBJ2-3; no firm D call. The CDR3 sequence is 12 residues long. CDR1 is SGHTA, CDR2 FQGNSA, per germline. Trimming removed 8 bases from V and 6 bases from J, with 12 bases in between. The CDR3 loop reads CASGQRPDTQYF. The DNA of the CDR3 is TGTGCCAGCGGCCAAAGACCGGATACGCAGTATTTT.

This chain connects TRBV18 to TRBJ1-1, with 9 nucleotides matching TRBD1. CDR3 length: 16 amino acids. Unmatched junction bases numbered 9, after V lost 6 bases and J lost 1 base. CDR1 is KGHSH and CDR2 is LQKENI in the germline V gene. CDR3 protein: CASSLGTGRGNTEAFF. In nucleotides, the CDR3 is TGTGCCAGCTCCCTCGGGACAGGGAGAGGGAACACTGAAGCTTTCTTT.

This clone was seen more than once but under ten times. The chain links TRBV7-9 to TRBJ2-5; D perhaps matches TRBD2 (5 bases). Germline-derived CDR1 and CDR2 are SEHNR and FQNEAQ (reference sequence). This CDR3 has 14 residues. Trimming left V 1 base short and J 4 bases short, with 10 bases between. The CDR3 sequence is CASSLGGQIETQYF. CDR3 bases: TGTGCCAGCAGCTTAGGCGGGCAGATAGAGACCCAGTACTTC.

This clone showed up just a few times. The chain uses TRBV27 and TRBJ2-5; no firm D call. The germline V gene encodes CDR1 MNHEY and CDR2 SMNVEV (reference sequence). The CDR3 has 9 amino acids. CDR3 sequence reads: CGLPETQYF. As DNA, the CDR3 is TGTGGCCTCCCCGAGACCCAGTACTTC.

The genes are TRBV13 and TRBJ2-2, with D perhaps matching TRBD2 (5 bases). This CDR3 comprises 14 residues. With 3 bases removed from V and 5 bases from J, the gap between germline ends came to 10 bases. Germline V gene lookup returns CDR1 PRHDT and CDR2 FYEKMQ (reference sequence). DNA of the CDR3: TGTGCCAGCAGCTTGTTACGGGGTACCGGGGAGCTGTTTTTT. This sequence encodes CASSLLRGTGELFF. Complete variable domain (other parts from reference TRBV13 and TRBJ2-2): AAGVIQSPRHLIKEKRETATLKCYPIPRHDTVYWYQQGPGQDPQFLISFYEKMQSDKGSIPDRFSAQQFSDYHSELNMSSLELGDSALYFCASSLLRGTGELFFGEGSRLTVL.

J is TRBJ1-6 and V is TRBV7-8, with D unresolved. CDR1 is SGHVS and CDR2 is FQNEAQ in the germline V gene. V was shortened by 5 bases and J by 1 base, with 15 bases between the two germline ends. The CDR3 is made up of 17 amino acids. The CDR3 DNA reads as TGTGCCAGCAGCCAGCGGGAAGAGCAATCCTATAATTCACCCCTCCACTTT. It codes for CASSQREEQSYNSPLHF.

The CDR3 nucleotides are TGTGCCAGCCGGGACAGGGGGACAGATACGCAGTATTTT. Translated, it gives CASRDRGTDTQYF. V usage is TRBV11-3 and J usage is TRBJ2-3, with 11 bases lining up with TRBD1. The CDR3 consists of 13 residues. Germline V lookup: CDR1 SGHNT, CDR2 YENEEA. V lost 8 bases, J lost 3 bases, and 1 base stayed unmatched.

V usage is TRBV4-1 and J usage is TRBJ1-2, with D tentatively TRBD1 (5 bases). CDR1 is MGHRA, CDR2 YSYEKL, per germline. V lost 5 bases, J lost 2 bases, and 9 bases lay in between. The CDR3 sequence is 13 residues long. CDR3 region: CASSSGGNYGYTF. In nucleotides, the CDR3 is TGCGCCAGCAGCAGCGGGGGAAACTATGGCTACACCTTC.

This clone was observed a handful of times. This chain links TRBV10-3 with TRBJ2-7, with TRBD1 matching 9 bases. The CDR3 consists of 16 residues. Germline V gene lookup returns CDR1 ENHRY and CDR2 SYGVKD. Trimming at V came to 0 bases and at J to 6 bases, leaving 9 bases not matched to a gene. CDR3 sequence reads: CAISESSLPDRGEQYV. CDR3 sequence (DNA): TGTGCCATCAGTGAGTCCTCTCTCCCGGACAGGGGCGAGCAGTACGTC.

V usage is TRBV9 and J usage is TRBJ2-1; D is unclear. Between the trimmed V and J ends, which lost 3 bases and 0 bases, there was a span of 10 bases. CDR3 length equals 15 residues. Germline values: CDR1 SGDLS, CDR2 YYNGEE. CDR3 loop: CASSGTPSSYNEQFF. The CDR3, as DNA: TGTGCCAGCAGCGGGACGCCGAGCTCCTACAATGAGCAGTTCTTC.

This clone was seen more than once but under ten times. The chain uses TRBV5-1 and TRBJ2-2; possibly TRBD1 for D (6 bases). This CDR3 spans 15 amino acids. Germline V CDR1 and CDR2: SGHRS, YFSETQ. V was trimmed by 2 bases and J by 4 bases, leaving 12 bases between them. CDR3 DNA sequence: TGCGCCAGCAGCTTCGGGACACCTTCCACCGGGGAGCTGTTTTTT. Translation: CASSFGTPSTGELFF.

V and J are TRBV4-3 and TRBJ2-6, with unresolved D. V was trimmed by 1 base and J by 4 bases, leaving 11 bases between them. The CDR3 is 16 residues long. The germline V gene encodes CDR1 LGHNA and CDR2 YSLEER. The CDR3 is CASSQGSDPGANVLTF. The CDR3 DNA reads TGCGCCAGCAGCCAAGGATCCGACCCCGGGGCCAACGTCCTGACTTTC.

Only a few counts were recorded for this clone. The chain couples TRBV6-5 to TRBJ2-5, with D perhaps matching TRBD1 or TRBD2 (5 bases each). The CDR3 has 12 amino acids. V lost 9 bases, J lost 5 bases, and 13 bases lay in between. Germline V lookup: CDR1 MNHEY, CDR2 SVGAGI. The CDR3 DNA follows: TGTGCCAGTAACGACGAGGGGGAGACCCAGTACTTC. Amino acid sequence: CASNDEGETQYF.

This chain links TRBV7-8 with TRBJ2-2; no reliable D call. Trimming stripped 4 bases from V and 0 bases from J, with 12 bases between. The CDR3 is 16 residues long. The V gene's germline CDR1 is SGHVS and CDR2 FQNEAQ. In DNA, the CDR3 is TGTGCCAGCAGCTCCGCGAACCTCGCGAACACCGGGGAGCTGTTTTTT. Amino acid sequence: CASSSANLANTGELFF.

The chain couples TRBV5-1 to TRBJ2-2; no reliable D call. CDR1 is SGHRS, CDR2 YFSETQ, per germline. V shed 1 base and J shed 8 bases, with 3 bases lying between them. This CDR3 has 11 amino acids. The CDR3 DNA sequence: TGCGCCAGCAGCTTGAATGGGGAGCTGTTTTTT. Translating gives CASSLNGELFF.

This clone was seen a handful of times. V and J are TRBV7-8 and TRBJ1-3; D unclear. V dropped 2 bases and J dropped 1 base, with 15 bases sitting between them. This CDR3 is 17 amino acids long. Germline values: CDR1 SGHVS, CDR2 FQNEAQ. The CDR3 DNA sequence: TGTGCCAGCAGCTTAATAAGCGTTATTGGTTCTGGAAACACCATATATTTT. It codes for CASSLISVIGSGNTIYF.

V is TRBV28 and J is TRBJ2-2; 9 bases are shared with TRBD1. The CDR3 runs to 15 residues. The V gene end was trimmed by 3 bases and the J gene end by 5 bases; junction bases not matched to a gene: 4. Germline CDR1 MDHEN, CDR2 SYDVKM. CDR3 residues: CASSFTGTGTGELFF. CDR3 DNA: TGTGCCAGCAGTTTTACCGGGACAGGGACCGGGGAGCTGTTTTTT.

This clone was counted a few times. The chain is built from TRBV28 and TRBJ2-3, with TRBD1 as a possible D gene (5 bases). The CDR3 runs 15 residues. Trimming stripped 5 bases from V and 3 bases from J, with 15 bases between. Germline CDR1 and CDR2: MDHEN and SYDVKM. DNA of the CDR3: TGTGCCAGCAGTGGGGTGGGGCTATGGACAGATACGCAGTATTTT. Protein: CASSGVGLWTDTQYF.

This clone occurred many times. The V and J genes are TRBV29-1 and TRBJ2-5, with 11 positions matching TRBD2. The CDR3 covers 13 residues. The V gene end was trimmed by 4 bases and the J gene end by 5 bases; junction bases not matched to a gene: 3. Germline V gene lookup returns CDR1 SQVTM and CDR2 ANQGSEA. As DNA, the CDR3 is TGCAGCGTTGGGGGACTAGCGGTTGAGACCCAGTACTTC. Translation: CSVGGLAVETQYF.

This clone was counted between two and nine times. This chain joins TRBV30 and TRBJ2-7; a weak D match, TRBD2 (5 bases). Trimming cost V 7 bases and J 4 bases, with 17 bases left between them. Per germline, CDR1 GTSNPN and CDR2 SVGIG (reference sequence). This CDR3 region has 13 residues. The CDR3 DNA reads TGTGCCTCTGACACGGACTTGCTATACGAGCAGTACTTC. It yields the protein CASDTDLLYEQYF.

This clone was recorded a few times. This chain connects TRBV2 to TRBJ2-7; D is unclear. The CDR3 spans 14 residues. Trimming left V 3 bases short and J 12 bases short, with 21 bases between. Germline CDR1 SNHLY, CDR2 FYNNEI. The CDR3, as DNA: TGTGCCAGCAGTGATCAGGTCGGGCAGGATATTCCGTACTTC. Translated, it gives CASSDQVGQDIPYF.

The sample holds a few counts of this clone. The chain employs TRBV6-5 and TRBJ1-1, with D hard to call. The CDR3 consists of 13 residues. CDR1 and CDR2 (germline): MNHEY, SVGAGI. V was pared by 6 bases and J by 1 base, with 9 bases between. The DNA of the CDR3 is TGTGCCAGCAGGACATCCAAGAACACTGAAGCTTTCTTT. This codes for CASRTSKNTEAFF.

The rearrangement uses TRBV19 and TRBJ2-1; TRBD2 agrees at 9 bases. This CDR3 has 15 amino acids. Germline V gene sequence: CDR1 LNHDA, CDR2 SQIVND (reference sequence). After removal of 3 bases from V and 5 bases from J, the junction contained 5 bases not matched to a gene. The CDR3 spells CASSMRSSGNNEQFF. CDR3 nucleotides: TGTGCCAGTAGTATGAGGTCTAGCGGGAACAATGAGCAGTTCTTC.